Each of the 11 T cell receptor beta chains below was sequenced from the same sample in a study of post-analysis software for immune sequencing data. Study-wide points: When patients were compared with controls, about five TRBV segments were more frequent, TRBV5-6, TRBV5-1 and TRBV20-1 among them.

Their antigens remain unidentified. Unique-molecular-identifier-tagged TCR beta cDNA libraries were used. TCRdb recomputed calls from the PCR reads with MiXCR, one row per CDR3 protein. This sample has approximately 150,000 distinct CDR3 sequences, with over 25% found just once. Sample: blood. All receptors come from a girl aged 5 to 17 with multiple sclerosis.

This clonotype occurred a few times. This chain connects TRBV5-5 to TRBJ2-1; no firm D call. The CDR3 length is 16 residues. V dropped 3 bases and J dropped 0 bases, with 13 bases sitting between them. The germline gives CDR1 SGHKS, CDR2 YYEKEE (reference sequence). CDR3 sequence: CASSSLVGISYNEQFF. As DNA, the CDR3 is TGTGCCAGCAGCTCCTTAGTGGGTATCTCCTACAATGAGCAGTTCTTC.

This clonotype was counted ten times or more. The rearrangement joins TRBV5-1 to TRBJ2-7, with D maybe TRBD2 (6 bases). V was clipped by 2 bases and J by 6 bases, with 18 bases between them. Germline-derived CDR1 and CDR2 are SGHRS and YFSETQ. This CDR3 is 15 amino acids long. The CDR3 loop reads CASSFADYGLSEQYF. The DNA of the CDR3 is TGCGCCAGCAGCTTCGCGGACTACGGTTTGAGCGAGCAGTACTTC.

V gene TRBV5-1 combines with J gene TRBJ1-2, with 7 bases matching TRBD1. The CDR3 covers 15 residues. Unmatched junction bases numbered 4, after V lost 2 bases and J lost 0 bases. The germline V gene encodes CDR1 SGHRS and CDR2 YFSETQ. The CDR3 spells CASSLQGSANYGYTF. The CDR3 coding sequence is TGCGCCAGCAGCTTACAGGGGTCGGCTAACTATGGCTACACCTTC. Together with reference TRBV5-1 and TRBJ1-2, the CDR3 gives the full variable domain: KAGVTQTPRYLIKTRGQQVTLSCSPISGHRSVSWYQQTPGQGLQFLFEYFSETQRNKGNFPGRFSGRQFSNSRSEMNVSTLELGDSALYLCASSLQGSANYGYTFGSGTRLTVV.

Notes on this clonotype: It may be a read error: a sequence one base away is much more abundant. The rearrangement links TRBV10-3 to TRBJ2-5; either TRBD1 or TRBD2 may fit D (6 bases each). This CDR3 has 15 residues. V lost 0 bases, J lost 7 bases, and 15 bases lay in between. CDR1 and CDR2 from the germline V gene are ENHRY and SYGVKD. The CDR3 region is CAISESRGARGTQYF. The DNA of the CDR3 is TGTGCCATCAGTGAGTCGAGGGGGGCACGTGGGACCCAGTACTTC.

Only a few counts were recorded for this clonotype. This chain joins TRBV5-1 and TRBJ2-5; unclear D gene. The CDR3 has 13 amino acids. Germline values: CDR1 SGHRS, CDR2 YFSETQ. V gave up 4 bases and J gave up 1 base, with 8 bases separating them. The CDR3 nucleotides are TGCGCCAGCAGCACCAGAGTCCAAGAGACCCAGTACTTC. It is translated as CASSTRVQETQYF.

With regard to this clonotype: The missing conserved phenylalanine or tryptophan at the end of this CDR3 makes a read error likely. The V gene is TRBV20-1, the J gene TRBJ1-2; TRBD1 agrees at 7 bases. There are 14 residues in the CDR3. From germline, CDR1 is DFQATT and CDR2 SNEGSKA (reference sequence). After removal of 3 bases from V and 5 bases from J, the junction contained 9 bases not matched to a gene. The CDR3 DNA sequence: TGCAGTGCTAGGGCTACAGGGGTTGGGTATGGCTACACCGTC. Translation gives CSARATGVGYGYTV.

This clonotype was seen ten or more times. The chain joins TRBV20-1 to TRBJ2-1; 10 nucleotides match TRBD1. Germline lookup yields CDR1 DFQATT and CDR2 SNEGSKA (reference sequence). Trimming at V came to 6 bases and at J to 5 bases, leaving 7 bases not matched to a gene. The CDR3 loop spans 14 amino acids. CDR3 in DNA: TGCAGTGCAGGGGGGGACAGGGGAAACAATGAGCAGTTCTTC. This codes for CSAGGDRGNNEQFF.

This clonotype showed up many times. J is TRBJ2-1 and V is TRBV3-1; D gene unclear. Germline V gene lookup returns CDR1 LGHDT and CDR2 YNNKEL (reference sequence). V dropped 3 bases and J dropped 0 bases, with 15 bases sitting between them. This CDR3 contains 17 residues. The CDR3 here is CASSHIDALSSYNEQFF. The CDR3 DNA is TGTGCCAGCAGCCATATTGACGCCCTGAGCTCCTACAATGAGCAGTTCTTC.

This chain links TRBV12-3 or TRBV12-4 with TRBJ2-5, with D perhaps matching TRBD1 or TRBD2 (5 bases each). V was clipped by 5 bases and J by 0 bases, with 7 bases between them. The CDR3 spans 13 residues. DNA of the CDR3: TGTGCCAGCAGTAGGGGACACCAAGAGACCCAGTACTTC. Its protein product is CASSRGHQETQYF.

This clonotype appeared many times. The chain uses TRBV20-1 and TRBJ2-7; 9 bases fit TRBD2. The length of the CDR3 is 17 residues. From germline, CDR1 is DFQATT and CDR2 SNEGSKA (reference sequence). Trimming cost V 3 bases and J 4 bases; bases outside gene matches: 16. For the CDR3, the DNA is TGCAGTGCTAGTTTCCCGGGGAGAGCGGGAGGTGGGTACGAGCAGTACTTC. It codes for CSASFPGRAGGGYEQYF.

The sample holds many counts of this clonotype. The chain employs TRBV15 and TRBJ2-5, with D possibly TRBD2 on 6 matching bases. V was trimmed by 0 bases and J by 1 base, leaving 15 bases between them. Germline-derived CDR1 and CDR2 are LNHNV and YYDKDF (reference sequence). CDR3 size: 17 residues. CDR3 in DNA: TGTGCCACCAGCAGAGATAGAAGGTGGAGGGCCCAAGAGACCCAGTACTTC. Its protein product is CATSRDRRWRAQETQYF.